This T cell receptor (beta chain) was obtained from a study of T cell responses to AZD1222 COVID-19 vaccine. This clone was observed once. What it recognizes is unknown. Repertoires were generated with immunoSEQ multiplex PCR, while TCRdb's copy carries only in-frame clones and drops some. This table has more than 140,000 clones, more than 85% appearing once. Overall study findings and caveats: Among vaccine-associated CD4 TCRs, coverage spanned spike, with dominance at 160-218 and 743-854.

Source: peripheral blood, taken on day 0 of MenACWY control vaccination. The sequence came from an adult in good health.

CDR3 DNA: TGTGCCAGCAGTAGCAACAGGGGTAGGAACTATGGCTACACCTTC. Its protein product is CASSSNRGRNYGYTF. The chain is built from TRBV6-5 and TRBJ1-2; 7 bases map to TRBD1. Trimming took 5 bases from V and 2 from J; bases not matched to a gene: 8. The CDR3 contains 15 residues. In germline, CDR1 is MNHEY, CDR2 SVGAGI.